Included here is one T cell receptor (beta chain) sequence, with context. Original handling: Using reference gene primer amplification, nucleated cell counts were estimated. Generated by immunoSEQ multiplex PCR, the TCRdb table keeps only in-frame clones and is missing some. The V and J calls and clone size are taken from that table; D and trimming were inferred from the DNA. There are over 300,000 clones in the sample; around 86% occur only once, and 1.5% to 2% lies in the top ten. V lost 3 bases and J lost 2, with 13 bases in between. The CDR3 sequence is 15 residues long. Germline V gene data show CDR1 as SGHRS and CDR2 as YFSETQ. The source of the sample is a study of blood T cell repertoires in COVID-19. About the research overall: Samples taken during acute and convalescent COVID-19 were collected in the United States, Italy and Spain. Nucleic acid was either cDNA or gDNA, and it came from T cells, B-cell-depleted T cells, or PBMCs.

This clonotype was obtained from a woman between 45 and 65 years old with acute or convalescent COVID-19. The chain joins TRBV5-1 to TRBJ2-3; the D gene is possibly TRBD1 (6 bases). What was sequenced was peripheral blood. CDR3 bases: TGCGCCAGCAGCTCCGTAGGGGACAACACAGATACGCAGTATTTT. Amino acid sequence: CASSSVGDNTDTQYF.